Here is one T cell receptor beta chain with its context. Its matching antigen is unknown. This sample was taken from a study of identical twins. General study findings and limits: The authors drew conclusions from cross-sectional statistical analysis rather than following the same donors. Sequences that were out-of-frame, alpha and twin-shared displayed an excess of low generation probability.

The CDR3 runs to 13 residues. V lost 5 bases and J 8 bases, leaving 12 bases between the germline ends. After template switching added a universal primer site, the resulting cDNA carried unique molecular identifiers. Via MiXCR, TCRdb re-called the 5' RACE reads, giving one row per CDR3 protein. The sample yields 700,000 to 950,000 distinct CDR3 sequences, around 12% seen once. The same sample was also used in a study of yellow fever vaccine responses in identical twins.

The J gene is TRBJ1-4, the V gene TRBV12-3 or TRBV12-4; possible D gene TRBD1, 5 bases. Input material: PBMCs. This TCR was recovered from a woman under 30 in good health. The CDR3 here is CASSLPGGEKLFF. In DNA, the CDR3 is TGTGCCAGCAGTCTGCCCGGGGGGGAAAAACTGTTTTTT.